Here is one T cell receptor beta chain with its context. The germline V gene encodes CDR1 MDHEN and CDR2 SYDVKM. The CDR3 is 13 amino acids. The V gene lost 11 bases and the J gene lost 0 bases, with 10 bases spanning the gap. The sample is drawn from a study of regulatory T cells in long-lasting Graves disease. Overall study context: Newly diagnosed Graves' patients had under 3 months of antithyroid drugs.

The time point: newly diagnosed GD, antithyroid drugs for less than 3 months. The TCR library was made from RNA that had been extracted from PBMCs in TRIzol. Relying on iRepertoire HTBI primers and Arm-PCR of CDR3 regions, the team built TCR beta libraries. TCRdb analysed the multiplex PCR reads with MiXCR anew, one entry per CDR3 protein. The profile shows hundreds of thousands of distinct CDR3 sequences, over 15% of them singletons. The receptor was derived from a female donor with Graves disease. The chain recombines TRBV28 with TRBJ2-2, with D tentatively TRBD1 (7 bases). The starting material was peripheral blood mononuclear cells (PBMCs), obtained at new diagnosis, from a patient treated with antithyroid drugs. The chain's CDR3 is CAAGGTNTGELFF. The CDR3 bases are TGTGCCGCAGGGGGGACGAACACCGGGGAGCTGTTTTTT.